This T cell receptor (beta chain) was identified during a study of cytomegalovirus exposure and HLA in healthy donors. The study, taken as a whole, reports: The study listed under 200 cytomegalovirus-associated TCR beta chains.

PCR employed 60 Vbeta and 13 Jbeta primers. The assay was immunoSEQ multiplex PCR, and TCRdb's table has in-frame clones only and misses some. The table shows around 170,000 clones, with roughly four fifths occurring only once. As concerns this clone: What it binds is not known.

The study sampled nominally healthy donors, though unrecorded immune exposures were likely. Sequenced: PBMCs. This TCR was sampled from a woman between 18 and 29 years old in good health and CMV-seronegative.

CDR3: CAWSWAGAHTGELFF. Here the CDR3 DNA reads TGTGCCTGGAGTTGGGCAGGGGCACACACCGGGGAGCTGTTTTTT. This chain links TRBV30 with TRBJ2-2, with D possibly TRBD1 on 6 matching bases. The V gene lost 2 bases and the J gene lost 3 bases, with 13 bases spanning the gap. CDR3 length equals 15 residues. The germline V gene has CDR1 GTSNPN and CDR2 SVGIG (reference sequence).